What follows describes a single T cell receptor beta chain. The antigen remains undetermined. Naivety among CD8 cells was defined by CD45RO negativity and positive CCR7 selection, thereby excluding terminally differentiated effector memory CD45RA+ cells. The data stem from a study of shared clonotypes between healthy human individuals. Across the whole study: The cohort had a couple of women and a few men, ages 18 to 49. Study-wide results and limits: Sampling involved blood alone; tissue repertoires likely differ. Shared clonotypes: approximately 4.5% naive CD4, around 3.4% naive CD8, 2.3% memory CD4, 0.4% memory CD8.

Some clones are missing from TCRdb's copy, which holds only in-frame ones; the method was immunoSEQ multiplex PCR. The data hold under 600,000 clones, with nearly 98% observed a single time. Sequencing was done on a sample of naive CD8+ T cells sorted from blood. The clonotype comes from a young man in good health.

The CDR3 DNA reads as TGCAGCGTTGTTAGCGGGAGCTTCCGGCCTAATGAGCAGTTCTTC. This gives the protein CSVVSGSFRPNEQFF. This chain links TRBV29-1 with TRBJ2-1; 9 bases match TRBD2. Germline loops: CDR1 SQVTM, CDR2 ANQGSEA. The junction had 11 bases not matched to a gene; V was cut back by 4 bases and J by 7 bases. This CDR3 contains 15 residues.